Listed here are 4 T cell receptor beta chains from one sample, sequenced in a study of regulatory T cells in long-lasting Graves disease. The sample's time point: newly diagnosed GD, antithyroid drugs for less than 3 months. PBMC-extracted RNA yielded the TCR library. Through Arm-PCR of CDR3 regions and iRepertoire HTBI primers, TCR beta libraries were built. MiXCR, applied by TCRdb to the multiplex PCR reads, yields one record per CDR3 protein. The profile shows a few hundred thousand distinct CDR3 sequences, 14% to 15% of them singletons. The same data also contributed to another study, on T cells in Graves' hyperthyroidism and ophthalmopathy.

The sample consisted of peripheral blood mononuclear cells (PBMCs), taken at new diagnosis, from a patient treated with antithyroid drugs. These receptors all stem from a woman aged 40 to 50 with Graves disease.

At least ten counts were recorded for this clonotype. The J gene is TRBJ1-4, the V gene TRBV3-1, with unresolved D. V lost 5 bases and J lost 4, with 8 bases in between. Germline CDR1 LGHDT, CDR2 YNNKEL (reference sequence). CDR3 length: 13 amino acids. CDR3 nucleotides: TGTGCCAGCAGCTTCCGTGGTAATGAAAAACTGTTTTTT. Translated: CASSFRGNEKLFF.

This clonotype was observed at least ten times. V usage is TRBV10-2 and J usage is TRBJ2-7, with D possibly matching TRBD1 (5 bases). The CDR3 length is 14 residues. The germline V gene has CDR1 WSHSY and CDR2 SAAADI. Trimming stripped 3 bases from V and 4 bases from J, with 13 bases between. This CDR3 is CASSDQGTRYEQYF. CDR3 DNA: TGCGCCAGCAGTGATCAGGGAACAAGATACGAGCAGTACTTC.

In this sample, this clonotype turned up many times. The chain links TRBV2 to TRBJ2-7; TRBD2 might be the D (5 bases). Trimming removed 8 bases from V and 9 bases from J, with 14 bases in between. The CDR3 loop spans 11 amino acids. Germline V lookup: CDR1 SNHLY, CDR2 FYNNEI. The chain's CDR3 is CASSERVGQYF. In DNA form, the CDR3 reads TGTGCCAGCTCCGAGAGGGTTGGGCAGTACTTC.

This clonotype was seen a handful of times. V is TRBV12-3 or TRBV12-4 and J is TRBJ1-5; no reliable D call. The CDR3 has 14 residues. V was shortened by 5 bases and J by 0 bases, with 8 bases between the two germline ends. The DNA of the CDR3 is TGTGCCAGCAGTCCCCGGGTTAGCAATCAGCCCCAGCATTTT. As protein: CASSPRVSNQPQHF.